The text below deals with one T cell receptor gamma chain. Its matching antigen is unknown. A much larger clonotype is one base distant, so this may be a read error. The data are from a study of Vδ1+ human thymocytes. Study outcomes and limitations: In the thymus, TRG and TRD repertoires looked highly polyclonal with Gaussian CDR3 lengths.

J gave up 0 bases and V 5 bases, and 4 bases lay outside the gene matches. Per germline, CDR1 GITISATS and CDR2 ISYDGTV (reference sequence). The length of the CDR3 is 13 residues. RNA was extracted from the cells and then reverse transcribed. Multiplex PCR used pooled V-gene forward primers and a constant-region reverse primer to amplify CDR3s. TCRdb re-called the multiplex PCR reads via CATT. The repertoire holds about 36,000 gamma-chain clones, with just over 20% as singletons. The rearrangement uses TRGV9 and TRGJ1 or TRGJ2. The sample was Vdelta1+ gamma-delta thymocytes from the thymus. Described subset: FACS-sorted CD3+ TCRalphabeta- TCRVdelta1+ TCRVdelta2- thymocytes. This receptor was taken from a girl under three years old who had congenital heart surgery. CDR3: CALWVPNYYKKLF. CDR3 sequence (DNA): TGTGCCTTGTGGGTGCCGAATTATTATAAGAAACTCTTT.